There are a few counts of the clone carrying this T cell receptor delta chain. The sample is drawn from a study of gamma-delta chains in newborns, infants, children. Study-level information: Microbial exposure reportedly drives polyclonal innate γδ T cell expansion after birth.

CDR1 and CDR2 (germline): TSWWSYY, QGS. Trimming shortened V by 3 bases and J by 2 bases, and 31 bases separated the two germline ends. The CDR3 extends over 21 amino acids. TCRdb reran clone calling via CATT on the reads. The sample contains thousands of delta-chain clones, about 5% of which appear only once. This chain links TRDV1 with TRDJ1; possibly TRDD3 for D (8 bases). The sequenced sample was blood. This TCR was recovered from a child who was a newborn, infant or young child, either healthy, febrile or measles-vaccinated (not recorded which). The CDR3 reads CALGDPSFLAKGMGDTDKLIF. The CDR3 DNA follows: TGTGCTCTTGGGGACCCCTCCTTCCTGGCAAAGGGGATGGGGGATACCGATAAACTCATCTTT.